The 31 T cell receptor beta chains given below trace back to one sample, sequenced in a study of post-analysis software for immune sequencing data. Study results and limitations: Patients used a handful of TRBV segments, including TRBV5-6, TRBV5-1 and TRBV20-1, more often than controls.

The TCR beta cDNA libraries carried unique molecular identifiers. Via MiXCR, TCRdb re-called the PCR reads, giving one row per CDR3 protein. This sample has roughly 180,000 distinct CDR3 sequences; around 28% occur once, and the top ten carry over 1.2%. Antigen specificity for these receptors is unknown. The specimen was blood. Source of these receptors: a girl between 10 and 17 years old with multiple sclerosis.

The sample holds a few counts of this clonotype. This chain joins TRBV12-3 or TRBV12-4 and TRBJ1-1; D is possibly TRBD1 (5 bases). The CDR3 length is 15 residues. The V gene lost 1 base and the J gene lost 6 bases, with 15 bases spanning the gap. The CDR3 coding sequence is TGTGCCAGCAGTTTAGGGGGCGAGTTTGACGCTGAAGCTTTCTTT. It specifies CASSLGGEFDAEAFF.

The V gene is TRBV7-8, the J gene TRBJ2-5, with TRBD1 identical over 10 bases. The end of the DNA aligns better with TRBJ2-7, so the J call may be wrong. Germline CDR1 SGHVS, CDR2 FQNEAQ. The length of the CDR3 is 19 residues. CDR3 bases: TGTGCCAGCAGCTCAAGTGGGGCCGGGACAGGGGTTAAAGGATACGAGCAGTACTTC. Translation gives CASSSSGAGTGVKGYEQYF.

As regards this clonotype: This clone may be a read error of a much larger clone one base away. V usage is TRBV4-1 and J usage is TRBJ2-7; weak D call: TRBD1 (7 bases). V gave up 3 bases and J gave up 7 bases, with 10 bases separating them. Germline CDR1 reads MGHRA; CDR2 reads YSYEKL. The CDR3 consists of 12 residues. The CDR3 DNA sequence: TGCGCCAGCAGCCACCAGGGGGGTGAGCAGTACTTC. Translation: CASSHQGGEQYF.

This clonotype has ten or more counts. This chain links TRBV29-1 with TRBJ2-3, with D unresolved. Looked up from germline, CDR1 is SQVTM and CDR2 is ANQGSEA. Trimming took off 8 bases at V and 2 bases at J, with 11 bases between the two ends. CDR3 size: 12 residues. The CDR3 sequence: CSSGQVTDTQYF. The CDR3 DNA follows: TGCAGCTCCGGGCAGGTCACAGATACGCAGTATTTT.

This clonotype was picked up a small number of times. The chain carries TRBV4-2 and TRBJ2-5, with D perhaps matching TRBD1 or TRBD2 (5 bases each). Per germline, CDR1 LGHNA and CDR2 YNFKEQ. Between the trimmed V and J ends, which lost 1 base and 11 bases, there was a span of 20 bases. The CDR3 loop spans 15 amino acids. CDR3 DNA sequence: TGTGCCAGCAGCCAAGTACTCGGGACGCACAATGAGCAGTACTTC. Its translation: CASSQVLGTHNEQYF.

A few counts support this clonotype. The germline gene is not matched at one end of the junction; a read error may be the cause. The chain uses TRBV15 and TRBJ1-5; a weak D match, TRBD1 (6 bases). The CDR3 contains 15 residues. The germline CDR1 and CDR2 sequences are LNHNV and YYDKDF (reference sequence). DNA of the CDR3: TGTGCCACGAGCAGGGGAGGGGAGCAAGAACAGCCCCAGCATTTT. Translation gives CATSRGGEQEQPQHF.

This clonotype was observed a handful of times. This chain joins TRBV24-1 and TRBJ2-1; 7 nucleotides align to TRBD2. Trimming took 0 bases from V and 5 from J; bases not matched to a gene: 9. Germline-derived CDR1 and CDR2 are KGHDR and SFDVKD. The CDR3 sequence is 17 residues long. CDR3 in amino acids: CATSDLRRAGRDNEQFF. Written as DNA, the CDR3 is TGTGCCACCAGTGATTTGAGACGAGCGGGGCGAGACAATGAGCAGTTCTTC.

This clonotype was detected many times. Written as DNA, the CDR3 is TGCGCCAGCAGCACCGGACTGGCGGGAGTGGAGCAGTTCTTC. Protein: CASSTGLAGVEQFF. The rearrangement uses TRBV5-1 and TRBJ2-1, with TRBD2 matching over 7 bases. The CDR3 is 14 amino acids. Germline V gene lookup returns CDR1 SGHRS and CDR2 YFSETQ. With V trimmed by 4 bases and J by 10 bases, 11 bases remained unmatched.

This clonotype was seen at least ten times. V is TRBV5-1 and J is TRBJ2-1, with TRBD2 as a possible D gene (6 bases). Germline V lookup: CDR1 SGHRS, CDR2 YFSETQ. This CDR3 has 15 amino acids. Trimming removed 1 base from V and 1 base from J, with 9 bases in between. The CDR3, as DNA: TGCGCCAGCAGCTTGTTGGGAGGTTCCTACAATGAGCAGTTCTTC. It translates to CASSLLGGSYNEQFF.

This clonotype was seen more than once but under ten times. The CDR3 here is CASTRGFARQHRNYGYTF. The CDR3 nucleotides read TGTGCCAGCACCCGGGGGTTTGCTCGACAGCACCGCAACTATGGCTACACCTTC. This chain uses TRBV12-3 or TRBV12-4 with TRBJ1-2; maybe TRBD1 (5 bases). Trimming removed 7 bases at V and 2 bases at J, with 26 bases between. There are 18 residues in the CDR3.

This clonotype came up once. This chain links TRBV3-1 with TRBJ1-3, with a tentative D call TRBD1 (5 bases). The CDR3 spans 15 residues. Germline assignment: CDR1 LGHDT and CDR2 YNNKEL (reference sequence). Trimming removed 0 bases at V and 4 bases at J, with 10 bases between. This CDR3 is CASSQDGGSGNTIYF. The CDR3 coding sequence is TGTGCCAGCAGCCAAGATGGGGGATCCGGAAACACCATATATTTT. The whole variable domain, filled in from reference TRBV3-1 and TRBJ1-3, reads DTAVSQTPKYLVTQMGNDKSIKCEQNLGHDTMYWYKQDSKKFLKIMFSYNNKELIINETVPNRFSPKSPDKAHLNLHINSLELGDSAVYFCASSQDGGSGNTIYFGEGSWLTVV.

This sequence joins TRBV11-2 and TRBJ2-6; 11 positions agree with TRBD1. This CDR3 is built from 18 residues. Germline V lookup: CDR1 SGHAT, CDR2 FQNNGV. V lost 3 bases to trimming and J lost 0 bases; unmatched junction nucleotides: 4. The CDR3 spells CASSLTGTGGSGANVLTF. The DNA of the CDR3 is TGTGCCAGCAGCTTGACCGGGACAGGGGGCTCTGGGGCCAACGTCCTGACTTTC. Full variable domain (missing parts from reference TRBV11-2 and TRBJ2-6): EAGVAQSPRYKIIEKRQSVAFWCNPISGHATLYWYQQILGQGPKLLIQFQNNGVVDDSQLPKDRFSAERLKGVDSTLKIQPAKLEDSAVYLCASSLTGTGGSGANVLTFGAGSRLTVL.

For this clonotype: Possible read error: a much larger clone is one base away. The V call is TRBV5-1, the J call TRBJ2-3, with 10 bases fitting TRBD2. The CDR3 is made up of 15 amino acids. The ends lost 7 bases at V and 2 bases at J; junction bases unmatched: 7. CDR1 and CDR2 from the germline V gene are SGHRS and YFSETQ. The CDR3 DNA follows: TGCGCCAGCTCTGCACTAGCGGGATCCACAGATACGCAGTATTTT. It specifies CASSALAGSTDTQYF.

This clonotype was seen ten or more times. The genes are TRBV18 and TRBJ2-3; 10 bases fit TRBD2. The CDR3 is 15 amino acids. After removal of 2 bases from V and 6 bases from J, the junction contained 5 bases not matched to a gene. Germline V gene sequence: CDR1 KGHSH, CDR2 LQKENI. CDR3 bases: TGTGCCAGCTCACCATCTAGCGGGAGTGAGGATACGCAGTATTTT. Residues: CASSPSSGSEDTQYF.

The chain recombines TRBV20-1 with TRBJ2-1; 9 positions agree with TRBD2. CDR3 length equals 16 residues. Germline trimming cut 5 bases from V and 6 bases from J; bases unmatched to any gene: 14. In germline, CDR1 is DFQATT, CDR2 SNEGSKA (reference sequence). CDR3 region: CSASTPTSGQTNEQFF. CDR3 DNA sequence: TGCAGTGCTTCCACTCCAACTAGCGGGCAAACCAATGAGCAGTTCTTC.

DNA of the CDR3: TGTGCCAGCAGCTCTCTGACCTGGGGGAGGCAGCCCCAGCATTTT. Its translation: CASSSLTWGRQPQHF. J is TRBJ1-5 and V is TRBV5-8; D is possibly TRBD1 (5 bases). The CDR3 has 15 amino acids. The germline V and J ends were trimmed by 3 bases and 7 bases, with 17 bases remaining between them. CDR1 and CDR2 from the germline V gene are SGHTS and YDEGEE.

Turning to this clonotype: This may stem from a read error, because a much larger clone lies one nucleotide away. J is TRBJ2-1 and V is TRBV4-1; 8 bases are a match to TRBD2. Germline-derived CDR1 and CDR2 are MGHRA and YSYEKL. The ends lost 0 bases at V and 6 bases at J; junction bases unmatched: 7. The CDR3 runs 16 residues. The CDR3 DNA sequence: TGCGCCAGCAGCCAAGAGCGGGGGGACTACGGCAATGAGCAGTTCTTC. Protein product: CASSQERGDYGNEQFF.

Ten or more counts support this clonotype. The V call is TRBV6-2 or TRBV6-3, the J call TRBJ2-7, with 10 bases aligning to TRBD2. Germline CDR1 is MNHEY and CDR2 is SVGEGT. This CDR3 comprises 14 residues. The V and J ends lost 7 bases and 2 bases, in that order; junction bases with no gene match: 5. The CDR3 sequence is CASTQLAGTYEQYF. The DNA for the CDR3 is TGTGCCAGCACCCAACTAGCGGGGACCTACGAGCAGTACTTC.

This clonotype was detected a few times. V is TRBV6-5 and J is TRBJ2-7; 12 positions agree with TRBD1. The CDR3 is 16 amino acids. Germline V gene sequence: CDR1 MNHEY, CDR2 SVGAGI. J gave up 5 bases and V 5 bases, and 10 bases lay outside the gene matches. CDR3 loop: CASSQPPGQGADEQYF. CDR3 coding DNA: TGTGCCAGCAGTCAACCCCCGGGACAGGGGGCCGACGAGCAGTACTTC.

Ten or more counts support this clonotype. V and J are TRBV7-6 and TRBJ2-1; 8 bases map to TRBD2. Germline assignment: CDR1 SGHVS and CDR2 FNYEAQ. CDR3 length: 16 amino acids. Trimming at V came to 6 bases and at J to 4 bases, leaving 11 bases not matched to a gene. As DNA, the CDR3 is TGTGCCAGCAGGGATCCGACTAGCGAACAATACAATGAGCAGTTCTTC. Protein product: CASRDPTSEQYNEQFF.

The rearrangement joins TRBV7-8 to TRBJ1-5; 7 bases line up with TRBD1. J lost 1 base, V lost 4 bases, and 4 bases had no gene match. The V gene's germline CDR1 is SGHVS and CDR2 FQNEAQ. This CDR3 contains 15 residues. The CDR3 sequence: CASSSQGPSNQPQHF. CDR3 nucleotides: TGTGCCAGCAGCTCACAGGGGCCCAGCAATCAGCCCCAGCATTTT.

On this clonotype: This may arise from a read error, as a much more abundant clone is one base away. This chain links TRBV12-3 or TRBV12-4 with TRBJ2-3; 10 positions agree with TRBD2. The CDR3 has 18 residues. V lost 4 bases to trimming and J lost 6 bases; unmatched junction nucleotides: 16. The CDR3 DNA follows: TGTGCCAGCAGTTCCCGAAGGGGAGCGGGAGGGCCCCGGGATACGCAGTATTTT. Its protein is CASSSRRGAGGPRDTQYF.

This rearrangement joins TRBV3-1 to TRBJ2-2; D gene ambiguous. V shed 1 base and J shed 0 bases, with 12 bases lying between them. CDR1 is LGHDT and CDR2 is YNNKEL in the germline V gene (reference sequence). The CDR3 totals 17 residues. Here the CDR3 DNA reads TGTGCCAGCAGCCAAGTGTGGGTACGCACGAACACCGGGGAGCTGTTTTTT. It encodes CASSQVWVRTNTGELFF.

This clonotype was counted many times. The rearrangement links TRBV29-1 to TRBJ2-1; 14 bases are shared with TRBD2. CDR1 and CDR2 (germline): SQVTM, ANQGSEA. The ends lost 2 bases at V and 13 bases at J; junction bases unmatched: 7. This CDR3 has 14 amino acids. DNA of the CDR3: TGCAGCGTTGAAAGGGGACTAGCGGGAGAGGCCCAGTTCTTC. Protein sequence: CSVERGLAGEAQFF.

This clonotype has ten or more counts. V gene TRBV6-5 combines with J gene TRBJ2-3, with unresolved D. The ends were cut back, 4 bases at V and 0 bases at J, with 8 bases in the middle. CDR1 and CDR2 (germline): MNHEY, SVGAGI. The CDR3 covers 14 residues. The CDR3 here is CASSFRLSTDTQYF. The CDR3 DNA reads as TGTGCCAGCAGTTTTCGGTTAAGCACAGATACGCAGTATTTT.

This chain joins TRBV20-1 and TRBJ2-5; 11 bases align to TRBD2. Per germline, CDR1 DFQATT and CDR2 SNEGSKA (reference sequence). This CDR3 has 14 residues. Trimming removed 6 bases from V and 11 bases from J; junction bases left unmatched: 14. The CDR3 DNA follows: TGCAGTGCCTACCTTAGCGGGAGGGCCGATGAGCAGTACTTC. This encodes CSAYLSGRADEQYF.

This clonotype was detected a few times. The V and J genes are TRBV12-3 or TRBV12-4 and TRBJ2-1; 8 bases line up with TRBD2. The CDR3 extends over 16 amino acids. V lost 6 bases and J lost 0; bases outside the gene matches: 7. The CDR3 region is CASSQLAASSYNEQFF. The CDR3 DNA reads as TGTGCCAGCAGCCAACTAGCGGCCAGCTCCTACAATGAGCAGTTCTTC.

This clonotype was counted ten times or more. V usage is TRBV12-3 or TRBV12-4 and J usage is TRBJ2-7; 12 bases line up with TRBD2. The CDR3 runs to 17 residues. Trimming took 0 bases from V and 1 from J; bases not matched to a gene: 4. The CDR3 nucleotides read TGTGCCAGCAGTTTAGCGGCCGGGACTAGCGGGTCCTACGAGCAGTACTTC. It yields the protein CASSLAAGTSGSYEQYF.

This clonotype was observed a handful of times. The CDR3 spells CASSNSGRPEYEQYF. The CDR3 DNA reads as TGTGCCAGCAGCAACAGCGGGAGGCCGGAGTACGAGCAGTACTTC. The rearrangement uses TRBV11-2 and TRBJ2-7, with 9 nucleotides matching TRBD2. J was trimmed by 4 bases and V by 5 bases; bases with no gene match: 9. There are 15 residues in the CDR3. Germline CDR1 and CDR2: SGHAT and FQNNGV. The full variable domain, rest sourced from reference TRBV11-2 and TRBJ2-7, is EAGVAQSPRYKIIEKRQSVAFWCNPISGHATLYWYQQILGQGPKLLIQFQNNGVVDDSQLPKDRFSAERLKGVDSTLKIQPAKLEDSAVYLCASSNSGRPEYEQYFGPGTRLTVT.

Note on this clonotype: Its ends do not fully match the called genes, so a read error is possible. This sequence joins TRBV11-2 and TRBJ2-3; a weak D match, TRBD2 (5 bases). CDR3 size: 14 residues. CDR1 and CDR2 from the germline V gene are SGHAT and FQNNGV. The CDR3 spells CASSFPASTDAQYF. In DNA form, the CDR3 reads TGTGCCAGCAGCTTTCCGGCTAGCACAGATGCGCAGTATTTT. The full variable domain, rest sourced from reference TRBV11-2 and TRBJ2-3, is EAGVAQSPRYKIIEKRQSVAFWCNPISGHATLYWYQQILGQGPKLLIQFQNNGVVDDSQLPKDRFSAERLKGVDSTLKIQPAKLEDSAVYLCASSFPASTDAQYFGPGTRLTVL.

This clonotype was recorded at least ten times. This chain joins TRBV20-1 and TRBJ2-1, with 8 bases that match TRBD2. The junction had 4 bases not matched to a gene; V was cut back by 6 bases and J by 0 bases. Germline CDR1 and CDR2: DFQATT and SNEGSKA (reference sequence). The CDR3 contains 14 residues. This CDR3 is CSANGRVSYNEQFF. For the CDR3, the DNA is TGCAGTGCCAACGGGAGGGTCTCCTACAATGAGCAGTTCTTC.